What follows are 27 T cell receptor beta chains derived from one specimen sequenced in a study of T cells in tuberculosis. Assay used: immunoSEQ multiplex PCR; TCRdb lists only in-frame clones, some missing. Of 23,000 or so clones in the sample, around 95% were seen once. Sequencing was carried out using PBMCs. These receptors came from a donor between 5 and 29 years old with latent tuberculosis or without tuberculosis infection.

The CDR3 DNA is TGTGCCAGCAGTCAGGGACAGAGATCCTTCTTT. It codes for CASSQGQRSFF. The chain combines TRBV6-5 with TRBJ1-1; 7 nucleotides line up with TRBD1. Germline V gives CDR1 MNHEY, CDR2 SVGAGI. There are 11 residues in the CDR3. Germline trimming cut 5 bases from V and 14 bases from J; bases unmatched to any gene: 8.

The genes are TRBV2 and TRBJ2-2; 8 bases are shared with TRBD1. CDR1 is SNHLY, CDR2 FYNNEI, per germline. The CDR3 covers 15 residues. With V trimmed by 7 bases and J by 6 bases, 10 bases remained unmatched. This CDR3 is CASTPQDRVSGELFF. Written as DNA, the CDR3 is TGTGCCAGCACTCCGCAGGACAGGGTATCCGGGGAGCTGTTTTTT.

CDR3 residues: CASSSPTALLTAEQFF. DNA for the CDR3: TGTGCCAGCAGCTCCCCCACCGCGTTACTGACAGCTGAGCAGTTCTTC. The gene calls are TRBV11-2 and TRBJ2-1, with D perhaps TRBD1 (5 bases). The germline V gene has CDR1 SGHAT and CDR2 FQNNGV. V was pared by 4 bases and J by 9 bases, with 22 bases between. CDR3 size: 16 residues. Full variable domain (missing parts from reference TRBV11-2 and TRBJ2-1): EAGVAQSPRYKIIEKRQSVAFWCNPISGHATLYWYQQILGQGPKLLIQFQNNGVVDDSQLPKDRFSAERLKGVDSTLKIQPAKLEDSAVYLCASSSPTALLTAEQFFGPGTRLTVL.

This clone was seen more than once but under ten times. V gene TRBV5-4 combines with J gene TRBJ1-2; D uncertain. V lost 0 bases and J 8 bases, leaving 11 bases between the germline ends. There are 13 residues in the CDR3. CDR1 and CDR2 (germline): SGHNT, YYREEE (reference sequence). This CDR3 reads CASSLGQTGGYTF. The CDR3 DNA follows: TGTGCCAGCAGCTTGGGCCAGACGGGGGGCTACACCTTC.

The chain recombines TRBV2 with TRBJ2-3, with 7 nucleotides matching TRBD2. Germline CDR1 reads SNHLY; CDR2 reads FYNNEI. Trimming cost V 6 bases and J 5 bases; bases outside gene matches: 8. The CDR3 is 14 residues long. DNA for the CDR3: TGTGCCAGCAGCCGGGGGGTAGAGGGAGATACGCAGTATTTT. It yields the protein CASSRGVEGDTQYF.

This clone appeared a few times. The rearrangement links TRBV5-1 to TRBJ2-2, with 8 bases that match TRBD1. This CDR3 contains 13 residues. Germline V lookup: CDR1 SGHRS, CDR2 YFSETQ. The V segment lost 4 bases and the J segment 7 bases; nucleotides outside the gene matches: 3. The CDR3 nucleotides are TGCGCCAGCAGCCAACAGGGGGACGGGGAGCTGTTTTTT. Translated, it gives CASSQQGDGELFF.

This chain connects TRBV10-3 to TRBJ2-2, with 9 bases lining up with TRBD1. CDR1 and CDR2 (germline): ENHRY, SYGVKD. The CDR3 extends over 14 amino acids. V dropped 4 bases and J dropped 7; count of bases not matched to a gene: 4. The CDR3 bases are TGTGCCATCAGTGGGGACAGGGCGGTCGGGGAGCTGTTTTTT. Protein product: CAISGDRAVGELFF.

The chain recombines TRBV19 with TRBJ1-2; D unresolved. Germline V CDR1 and CDR2: LNHDA, SQIVND (reference sequence). This CDR3 has 12 amino acids. V dropped 2 bases and J dropped 4 bases, with 5 bases sitting between them. The CDR3 is CASSIYSYGYTF. CDR3 nucleotide sequence: TGTGCCAGTAGTATATACTCCTATGGCTACACCTTC.

V and J are TRBV4-2 and TRBJ1-1; 7 nucleotides align to TRBD1. V lost 1 base to trimming and J lost 4 bases; unmatched junction nucleotides: 9. The CDR3 runs 16 residues. Germline loops: CDR1 LGHNA, CDR2 YNFKEQ. This CDR3 reads CASSQGEGAGGTEAFF. In nucleotides, the CDR3 is TGTGCCAGCAGCCAAGGCGAGGGGGCCGGGGGCACTGAAGCTTTCTTT.

The chain combines TRBV4-1 with TRBJ1-4, with 7 bases fitting TRBD1. Germline V lookup: CDR1 MGHRA, CDR2 YSYEKL. CDR3 length equals 17 residues. Germline trimming cut 2 bases from V and 8 bases from J; bases unmatched to any gene: 14. Here the CDR3 DNA reads TGCGCCAGCAGCCAAAGGAAAACAGGGAAGGACAGGGAAAAACTGTTTTTT. This sequence encodes CASSQRKTGKDREKLFF.

This clone was observed once. V gene TRBV7-9 combines with J gene TRBJ1-6; 7 bases are shared with TRBD1. The CDR3 contains 16 residues. Germline V gene sequence: CDR1 SEHNR, CDR2 FQNEAQ (reference sequence). The ends lost 3 bases at V and 0 bases at J; junction bases unmatched: 2. DNA for the CDR3: TGTGCCAGCAGCTTGGGACAGAGCTCCTATAATTCACCCCTCCACTTT. Its translation is CASSLGQSSYNSPLHF.

The genes are TRBV11-2 and TRBJ1-5, with a possible D match to TRBD1 (6 bases). Germline-derived CDR1 and CDR2 are SGHAT and FQNNGV. Trimming stripped 0 bases from V and 5 bases from J, with 11 bases between. The CDR3 has 15 amino acids. DNA of the CDR3: TGTGCCAGCAGCTTAGATGGACAGAAATATCAGCCCCAGCATTTT. Its translation is CASSLDGQKYQPQHF.

This clone was seen once. This chain uses TRBV29-1 with TRBJ2-7, with 8 bases lining up with TRBD1. The CDR3 has 13 residues. Per germline, CDR1 SQVTM and CDR2 ANQGSEA. With 3 bases clipped from V and 7 bases from J, the junction kept 8 bases outside the gene matches. In nucleotides, the CDR3 is TGCAGCGTTGATTGGCAGGGGGCGGGAGAGCAGTACTTC. Translation gives CSVDWQGAGEQYF.

The chain is built from TRBV2 and TRBJ1-5; 9 nucleotides agree with TRBD1. Germline V gene lookup returns CDR1 SNHLY and CDR2 FYNNEI. The CDR3 has 14 amino acids. V shed 6 bases and J 2 bases; nucleotides not matched to a gene: 2. The CDR3 protein is CASRGDRGNQPQHF. CDR3 bases: TGTGCCAGCAGAGGGGACAGGGGCAATCAGCCCCAGCATTTT.

The chain's CDR3 is CATTTSDFNYGYTF. The CDR3 DNA sequence: TGTGCCACCACTACGAGTGACTTTAACTATGGCTACACCTTC. This chain connects TRBV2 to TRBJ1-2, with D unclear. CDR1 and CDR2 (germline): SNHLY, FYNNEI. The germline V and J ends were trimmed by 10 bases and 1 base, with 16 bases remaining between them. The CDR3 runs 14 residues.

The rearrangement links TRBV29-1 to TRBJ1-2; maybe TRBD1 (5 bases). Germline lookup yields CDR1 SQVTM and CDR2 ANQGSEA. The ends were cut back, 6 bases at V and 2 bases at J, with 13 bases in the middle. CDR3 length: 13 residues. The CDR3 region has the DNA TGCAGCGTCACCCTGACAGAAAACTATGGCTACACCTTC. Its translation is CSVTLTENYGYTF.

CDR3 sequence (DNA): TGTGCCAGCAGCTCCCCCGCGCCCCTCCACTTT. It specifies CASSSPAPLHF. The genes are TRBV7-8 and TRBJ1-6; D not certain. This CDR3 is 11 amino acids long. With 4 bases removed from V and 13 bases from J, the gap between germline ends came to 8 bases. Per germline, CDR1 SGHVS and CDR2 FQNEAQ.

V usage is TRBV30 and J usage is TRBJ1-1, with D possibly TRBD1 on 5 matching bases. Deletions cut 3 bases from V and 4 bases from J, with 9 bases between. The V gene's germline CDR1 is GTSNPN and CDR2 SVGIG (reference sequence). This CDR3 has 12 residues. This CDR3 is CAWSPGPTEAFF. Here the CDR3 DNA reads TGTGCCTGGAGCCCAGGGCCCACTGAAGCTTTCTTT.

The chain links TRBV19 to TRBJ2-3, with 9 positions matching TRBD2. The CDR3 is 16 amino acids. Germline V gives CDR1 LNHDA, CDR2 SQIVND (reference sequence). V was pared by 6 bases and J by 0 bases, with 7 bases of the junction left unmatched. The CDR3 is CASSPETSGSTDTQYF. CDR3 DNA: TGTGCCAGTAGCCCGGAGACTAGCGGAAGCACAGATACGCAGTATTTT.

V gene TRBV4-1 combines with J gene TRBJ1-4; D unresolved. The CDR3 covers 18 residues. The V gene's germline CDR1 is MGHRA and CDR2 YSYEKL. Trimming shortened V by 1 base and J by 5 bases, and 20 bases separated the two germline ends. In DNA, the CDR3 is TGCGCCAGCAGCCAAGTACGCACCAGCGGGTTGGGGAATGAAAAACTGTTTTTT. Protein: CASSQVRTSGLGNEKLFF.

The rearrangement joins TRBV6-4 to TRBJ1-5; tentatively, D is TRBD1 (6 bases). Deletions cut 4 bases from V and 1 base from J, with 14 bases between. The CDR3 spans 16 residues. Germline CDR1 and CDR2: MRHNA and SNTAGT. Here the CDR3 DNA reads TGTGCCAGCAGTGGGTCTGGGGGGGCAAGCAATCAGCCCCAGCATTTT. Translating gives CASSGSGGASNQPQHF.

The V gene is TRBV2, the J gene TRBJ1-6, with a tentative D call TRBD1 (5 bases). The CDR3 extends over 14 amino acids. V was trimmed by 6 bases and J by 5 bases, leaving 11 bases between them. Per the germline V gene, CDR1 is SNHLY and CDR2 is FYNNEI. This CDR3 reads CASSRGTDNSPLHF. CDR3 in DNA: TGTGCCAGCAGCCGCGGGACGGATAATTCACCCCTCCACTTT.

The chain carries TRBV5-1 and TRBJ2-1; TRBD1 agrees at 7 bases. CDR1 is SGHRS, CDR2 YFSETQ, per germline. V shed 4 bases, J shed 2 bases, and the junction held 15 bases outside the gene matches. The CDR3 loop spans 18 amino acids. CDR3 region: CASSRDRVSRLTYNEQFF. The CDR3 nucleotides are TGCGCCAGCAGCAGAGACAGGGTCAGCCGTCTTACCTACAATGAGCAGTTCTTC.

This rearrangement joins TRBV4-1 to TRBJ2-7; 7 bases agree with TRBD1. CDR1 is MGHRA, CDR2 YSYEKL, per germline. This CDR3 comprises 15 residues. Trimming cost V 4 bases and J 6 bases; bases outside gene matches: 12. The CDR3 sequence: CASSRETGLVPEQYF. The CDR3 DNA sequence: TGCGCCAGCAGCCGAGAGACAGGGCTAGTCCCCGAGCAGTACTTC.

The chain has TRBV5-1 and TRBJ2-3, with D possibly being TRBD2 (5 bases). The CDR3 consists of 13 residues. Germline V lookup: CDR1 SGHRS, CDR2 YFSETQ. The V and J ends lost 6 bases and 3 bases respectively, with 11 bases between them. The CDR3 region has the DNA TGCGCCAGCAACCGGGGAGTGACAGATACGCAGTATTTT. Residues: CASNRGVTDTQYF.

The chain uses TRBV5-4 and TRBJ2-3; TRBD1 might be the D (6 bases). The CDR3 has 15 residues. V was trimmed by 4 bases and J by 2 bases, leaving 14 bases between them. Germline V lookup: CDR1 SGHNT, CDR2 YYREEE (reference sequence). CDR3 in DNA: TGTGCCAGCAGCCTCCGGGACACCTACACAGATACGCAGTATTTT. This codes for CASSLRDTYTDTQYF.

The chain joins TRBV5-1 to TRBJ2-3; a weak D match, TRBD1 (5 bases). The CDR3 totals 15 residues. Germline loops: CDR1 SGHRS, CDR2 YFSETQ. V lost 3 bases and J lost 0, with 11 bases in between. The DNA for the CDR3 is TGCGCCAGCAGCTCGGCTAGGGGTAGCACAGATACGCAGTATTTT. Its protein is CASSSARGSTDTQYF.